This T cell receptor (beta chain) stems from a study of response to subunit inactivated influenza vaccine. TCRdb reprocessed the RT-PCR reads with MiXCR, giving one entry per CDR3 protein. The sample carries about 610,000 distinct CDR3 sequences, less than 15% recorded once. Study findings and constraints: Authors suggested that a seasonal influenza vaccination recruits few new T cells each time.

The CDR3 loop spans 11 amino acids. Between the trimmed V and J ends, which lost 6 bases and 9 bases, there was a span of 12 bases. Germline V gives CDR1 DFQATT, CDR2 SNEGSKA (reference sequence). Concerning this clonotype: What it binds is not known.

The rearrangement uses TRBV20-1 and TRBJ2-1; D call uncertain. This sequence originates from a man aged 50 to 59 who received an inactivated influenza vaccine. The sequences come from PBMCs from blood, collected about 11 days after vaccination. CDR3 DNA sequence: TGCAGTGCCACACAAAGGAGTGAGCAGTTCTTC. Translated: CSATQRSEQFF.